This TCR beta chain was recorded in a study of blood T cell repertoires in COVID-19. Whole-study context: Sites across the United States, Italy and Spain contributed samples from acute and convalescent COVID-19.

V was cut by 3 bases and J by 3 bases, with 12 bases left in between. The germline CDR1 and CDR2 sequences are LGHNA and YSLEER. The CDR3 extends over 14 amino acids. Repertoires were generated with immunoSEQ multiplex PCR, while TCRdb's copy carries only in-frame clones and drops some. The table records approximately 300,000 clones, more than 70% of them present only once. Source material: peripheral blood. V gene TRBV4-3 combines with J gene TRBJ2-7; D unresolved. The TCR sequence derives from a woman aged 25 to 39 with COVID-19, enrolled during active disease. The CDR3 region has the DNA TGCGCCAGCAGCCAGGGCCAGGAAGGCTACGAGCAGTACTTC. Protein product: CASSQGQEGYEQYF.